Below, 28 T cell receptor beta chains from the same sample are listed, as sequenced in a study of T cells in Graves' hyperthyroidism and ophthalmopathy. Authors of the study amplified TCR beta CDR3 regions from RNA transcripts. First-round RT-PCR of the TCR CDR3 relied on the HTBI primer set. TCRdb re-called the multiplex PCR reads with MiXCR, one entry per CDR3 protein. The table has approximately 590,000 distinct CDR3 sequences, 15% to 17% seen once. The source material was blood. These receptors came from a woman aged 30 to 39 with Graves' hyperthyroidism.

This clonotype showed up just a few times. The rearrangement joins TRBV25-1 to TRBJ1-3; D call uncertain. Germline V gene sequence: CDR1 MGHDK, CDR2 SYGVNS. The CDR3 runs 16 residues. The V and J ends lost 1 base and 1 base respectively, with 11 bases between them. The CDR3 loop is CASSESATVSGNTIYF. DNA for the CDR3: TGTGCCAGCAGTGAATCCGCCACAGTGTCTGGAAACACCATATATTTT.

This clonotype occurred a few times. The chain links TRBV5-5 to TRBJ2-7; 7 bases agree with TRBD2. This CDR3 region has 18 residues. V gave up 4 bases and J gave up 0 bases; unmatched junction bases: 16. The germline CDR1 and CDR2 sequences are SGHKS and YYEKEE (reference sequence). This CDR3 is CASSRFAASGIPSYEQYF. CDR3 DNA: TGTGCCAGCAGCCGATTCGCAGCTAGCGGAATCCCCTCCTACGAGCAGTACTTC.

This clonotype has at least ten counts. V usage is TRBV6-1 and J usage is TRBJ1-5, with D unresolved. The CDR3 has 12 residues. Germline loops: CDR1 MNHNS, CDR2 SASEGT. Trimming removed 2 bases from V and 9 bases from J, with 8 bases in between. CDR3 region: CASSERPLPQHF. The CDR3 coding sequence is TGTGCCAGCAGTGAACGCCCGCTGCCCCAGCATTTT.

This clonotype has at least ten counts. This rearrangement joins TRBV12-3 or TRBV12-4 to TRBJ1-2, with a tentative D call TRBD1 (5 bases). V gave up 4 bases and J gave up 3 bases, with 18 bases separating them. The CDR3 sequence is 16 residues long. The CDR3 coding sequence is TGTGCCAGCAGTTATCGTTTCGGGACGGACTACTATGGCTACACCTTC. This sequence encodes CASSYRFGTDYYGYTF.

This chain uses TRBV11-2 with TRBJ2-1; D is uncertain. This CDR3 region has 13 residues. Trimming shortened V by 3 bases and J by 9 bases, and 12 bases separated the two germline ends. CDR1 SGHAT and CDR2 FQNNGV come from the germline V gene. CDR3 nucleotide sequence: TGTGCCAGCAGCTTTCCTCGAGTGGGTGAGCAGTTCTTC. This translates into CASSFPRVGEQFF.

This clonotype was seen more than once but under ten times. This chain joins TRBV7-2 and TRBJ2-5; D not resolved. The CDR3 runs 14 residues. The germline CDR1 and CDR2 sequences are SGHTA and FQGNSA. Trimming took 2 bases from V and 4 from J, leaving 11 bases between them. CDR3 bases: TGTGCCAGCAGCTTAAATCTCCCGACAGAGACCCAGTACTTC. Amino acid sequence: CASSLNLPTETQYF.

This chain joins TRBV9 and TRBJ1-2; D is ambiguous. V lost 2 bases and J lost 2, with 13 bases in between. Germline CDR1 is SGDLS and CDR2 is YYNGEE. The CDR3 has 15 residues. The DNA for the CDR3 is TGTGCCAGCAGCGTGAGGGCAGCTATAAACTATGGCTACACCTTC. Its translation is CASSVRAAINYGYTF.

This clonotype was counted between two and nine times. The CDR3 spells CASSGGATSYEQYF. The CDR3 bases are TGTGCCAGCAGTGGGGGGGCGACCTCCTACGAGCAGTACTTC. The V and J genes are TRBV6-1 and TRBJ2-7; D assignment may be TRBD1 or TRBD2 (6 bases each). Per the germline V gene, CDR1 is MNHNS and CDR2 is SASEGT. Trimming left V 4 bases short and J 0 bases short, with 10 bases between. This CDR3 has 14 residues.

The chain is built from TRBV29-1 and TRBJ2-1, with D uncertain. CDR1 and CDR2 from the germline V gene are SQVTM and ANQGSEA. V was cut by 3 bases and J by 5 bases, with 14 bases left in between. This CDR3 region has 14 residues. The CDR3 DNA follows: TGCAGCGTTGAGTTGGCGGCGCCAAACAATGAGCAGTTCTTC. This translates into CSVELAAPNNEQFF.

In this sample, this clonotype turned up many times. The chain combines TRBV2 with TRBJ2-1; 11 nucleotides align to TRBD2. Trimming cost V 3 bases and J 13 bases; bases outside gene matches: 8. From germline, CDR1 is SNHLY and CDR2 FYNNEI. CDR3 length: 14 amino acids. The CDR3 sequence: CASSDSRTSGRQFF. Written as DNA, the CDR3 is TGTGCCAGCAGTGATAGTAGAACTAGCGGGAGACAGTTCTTC.

In its sample, this clonotype was seen a few times. The chain has TRBV20-1 and TRBJ2-2; D is perhaps TRBD2 (5 bases). V was pared by 0 bases and J by 4 bases, with 12 bases between. In germline, CDR1 is DFQATT, CDR2 SNEGSKA (reference sequence). The CDR3 extends over 15 amino acids. CDR3 DNA sequence: TGCAGTGCTAGAGATGGAGGCTTCAGCACCGGGGAGCTGTTTTTT. Residues: CSARDGGFSTGELFF.

This clonotype was seen a single time. The V and J genes are TRBV5-5 and TRBJ2-1; 8 bases fit TRBD2. J gave up 10 bases and V 2 bases, and 14 bases lay outside the gene matches. This CDR3 comprises 16 residues. Germline V gene lookup returns CDR1 SGHKS and CDR2 YYEKEE (reference sequence). CDR3 bases: TGTGCCAGCAGCTTAGGAGTGGGTAGCGGGGCAAGGGAGCAGTTCTTC. This sequence encodes CASSLGVGSGAREQFF.

The sample holds many counts of this clonotype. The rearrangement links TRBV12-3 or TRBV12-4 to TRBJ1-5, with no clear D. This CDR3 contains 13 residues. With 3 bases removed from V and 6 bases from J, the gap between germline ends came to 9 bases. CDR3 nucleotides: TGTGCCAGCAGTTTCTCGGGATTTCAGCCCCAGCATTTT. Translated: CASSFSGFQPQHF.

In its sample, this clonotype was seen a few times. The gene calls are TRBV6-1 and TRBJ2-2; 10 nucleotides match TRBD2. Germline CDR1 reads MNHNS; CDR2 reads SASEGT. CDR3 length: 16 residues. The trim removed 5 bases at V and 5 bases at J, leaving 8 bases unmatched. The CDR3 spells CASSHPSGSRTGELFF. The CDR3 coding sequence is TGTGCCAGCAGTCACCCTAGCGGGAGTCGGACCGGGGAGCTGTTTTTT.

Note on this clonotype: This may be a read error: a much more frequent sequence differs by one nucleotide. The rearrangement joins TRBV6-9 to TRBJ2-3, with D perhaps given as TRBD1 or TRBD2 (5 bases each). The CDR3 loop spans 15 amino acids. The V gene lost 3 bases and the J gene lost 3 bases, with 13 bases spanning the gap. Germline assignment: CDR1 MNHGY and CDR2 SVAAGI. The CDR3 spells CASSYRGTRTDTQYF. The CDR3 DNA reads TGTGCCAGCAGTTACCGTGGGACCAGGACAGATACGCAGTATTTT.

This clonotype was seen many times. The chain recombines TRBV6-5 with TRBJ2-3, with D perhaps assigned TRBD1 or TRBD2 (5 bases each). Trimming pared 2 bases from V and 0 bases from J, leaving 9 bases between. The CDR3 is made up of 15 amino acids. Germline CDR1 and CDR2: MNHEY and SVGAGI. The CDR3 sequence: CASSYRGGSTDTQYF. The DNA for the CDR3 is TGTGCCAGCAGTTACCGGGGCGGGAGCACAGATACGCAGTATTTT.

This clonotype was counted many times. The rearrangement uses TRBV6-1 and TRBJ2-7; tentatively, D is TRBD1 (6 bases). The V gene lost 6 bases and the J gene lost 0 bases, with 12 bases spanning the gap. Germline loops: CDR1 MNHNS, CDR2 SASEGT. The CDR3 has 14 amino acids. This chain's CDR3 is CASRYRVASYEQYF. The DNA of the CDR3 is TGTGCCAGCAGGTACAGGGTAGCCTCCTACGAGCAGTACTTC.

Many counts were recorded for this clonotype. The V and J genes are TRBV20-1 and TRBJ2-3; 8 bases align to TRBD1. V shed 4 bases and J 2 bases; nucleotides not matched to a gene: 5. CDR3 length equals 14 residues. Germline CDR1 is DFQATT and CDR2 is SNEGSKA (reference sequence). Here the CDR3 reads CSATGTGDTDTQYF. CDR3 nucleotide sequence: TGCAGTGCTACCGGGACAGGAGACACAGATACGCAGTATTTT.

This clonotype occurred many times. V and J are TRBV13 and TRBJ2-1; TRBD2 matches at 9 bases. Germline CDR1 and CDR2: PRHDT and FYEKMQ (reference sequence). This CDR3 has 16 amino acids. J lost 5 bases, V lost 4 bases, and 9 bases had no gene match. The CDR3 sequence is CASSSFGTSNDNEQFF. The CDR3 nucleotides are TGTGCCAGCAGCTCCTTCGGGACTAGCAATGACAATGAGCAGTTCTTC.

In this sample, this clonotype turned up many times. The CDR3 region is CASSSSGFRSFYNEQFF. In DNA, the CDR3 is TGTGCCAGCAGCTCCTCGGGTTTTCGCTCCTTCTACAATGAGCAGTTCTTC. This chain links TRBV11-2 with TRBJ2-1; unclear D gene. The V gene's germline CDR1 is SGHAT and CDR2 FQNNGV. The CDR3 is 17 residues long. Trimming took 4 bases from V and 3 from J, leaving 19 bases between them. The full variable domain, its missing parts supplied by reference TRBV11-2 and TRBJ2-1, is EAGVAQSPRYKIIEKRQSVAFWCNPISGHATLYWYQQILGQGPKLLIQFQNNGVVDDSQLPKDRFSAERLKGVDSTLKIQPAKLEDSAVYLCASSSSGFRSFYNEQFFGPGTRLTVL.

CDR3 region: CSASIPRKNTGELFF. CDR3 sequence (DNA): TGCAGTGCTAGTATTCCTAGAAAGAACACCGGGGAGCTGTTTTTT. The chain employs TRBV20-1 and TRBJ2-2; D call uncertain. Germline V lookup: CDR1 DFQATT, CDR2 SNEGSKA (reference sequence). With 3 bases removed from V and 1 base from J, the gap between germline ends came to 12 bases. The CDR3 loop spans 15 amino acids.

At least ten counts were recorded for this clonotype. The V call is TRBV9, the J call TRBJ2-5; TRBD1 matches 12 bases. V gave up 2 bases and J gave up 5 bases; unmatched junction bases: 10. The CDR3 runs 17 residues. The germline V gene encodes CDR1 SGDLS and CDR2 YYNGEE. CDR3 DNA: TGTGCCAGCAGCGTCTTGGGACAGGGGGCGCTAGGGGAGACCCAGTACTTC. Translation: CASSVLGQGALGETQYF.

In the case of this clonotype: This may be a read error, as it is one base from a much larger clone. This chain connects TRBV20-1 to TRBJ1-5; D might be TRBD1 (6 bases). CDR3 length equals 13 residues. Germline CDR1 DFQATT, CDR2 SNEGSKA (reference sequence). Trimming shortened V by 6 bases and J by 7 bases, and 16 bases separated the two germline ends. For the CDR3, the DNA is TGCAGTGCAGGGGGAGACACTCGGCAGCCCCAGCATTTT. Its translation: CSAGGDTRQPQHF.

This rearrangement joins TRBV27 to TRBJ2-2; possible D gene TRBD1, 5 bases. V dropped 2 bases and J dropped 0 bases, with 22 bases sitting between them. CDR3 size: 20 residues. Germline V gene sequence: CDR1 MNHEY, CDR2 SMNVEV (reference sequence). In nucleotides, the CDR3 is TGTGCCAGCAGTTTAATCGTGGGGCCAGGCCCCCCCCCGAACACCGGGGAGCTGTTTTTT. Its translation is CASSLIVGPGPPPNTGELFF.

This clonotype is a singleton in its sample. The chain has TRBV5-8 and TRBJ2-3; perhaps TRBD1 as D (5 bases). The CDR3 extends over 15 amino acids. Germline-derived CDR1 and CDR2 are SGHTS and YDEGEE. Trimming took off 4 bases at V and 0 bases at J, with 12 bases between the two ends. The CDR3 coding sequence is TGTGCCAGCAGCACCGGACACCTAAGCACAGATACGCAGTATTTT. It specifies CASSTGHLSTDTQYF.

Ten or more counts support this clonotype. The chain joins TRBV20-1 to TRBJ2-7; the D gene is possibly TRBD1 (7 bases). The CDR3 length is 13 residues. Trimming took 6 bases from V and 4 from J, leaving 16 bases between them. The germline V gene encodes CDR1 DFQATT and CDR2 SNEGSKA (reference sequence). The CDR3 loop is CSAGGGGGYEQYF. DNA of the CDR3: TGCAGTGCGGGAGGAGGGGGCGGTTACGAGCAGTACTTC.

In this sample, this clonotype turned up many times. The J gene is TRBJ2-7, the V gene TRBV3-1, with 8 nucleotides matching TRBD2. Germline assignment: CDR1 LGHDT and CDR2 YNNKEL (reference sequence). Trimming at V came to 1 base and at J to 5 bases, leaving 7 bases not matched to a gene. The CDR3 consists of 15 residues. The CDR3 DNA reads as TGTGCCAGCAGCCAAGGGACTAGCAGCACCAACGAGCAGTACTTC. It is translated as CASSQGTSSTNEQYF.

This clonotype was detected a few times. The V gene is TRBV9, the J gene TRBJ1-1; 7 positions match TRBD1. After removal of 2 bases from V and 0 bases from J, the junction contained 7 bases not matched to a gene. This CDR3 has 16 residues. Germline values: CDR1 SGDLS, CDR2 YYNGEE. The CDR3 here is CASSVSHDRVNTEAFF. The CDR3 DNA is TGTGCCAGCAGCGTCTCCCACGACAGGGTGAACACTGAAGCTTTCTTT.